The rows below give T cell receptor beta chains drawn from one sample of a study of cytomegalovirus exposure and HLA in healthy donors. Produced via immunoSEQ multiplex PCR; TCRdb's table is partial and in-frame only. The profile shows some 150,000 clones, approximately 71% of them singletons. Sequenced input: PBMCs. The receptors shown here come from a man in his forties in good health and CMV-seronegative. Each CDR3 is given with its conserved first and last residue. A D gene is named only where the DNA matches it firmly. Clone size is given for some rows only: seen once, a few or many times, or a class if the clone is expanded.

V gene,clone size,J gene,D gene,CDR3 DNA,CDR3 protein
TRBV27,.,TRBJ2-7,TRBD2,TGTGCCAGCAGTCGAGGGAGGGAGTACGAGCAGTACTTC,CASSRGREYEQYF
TRBV7-2,.,TRBJ2-1,.,TGTGCCAGCAGCCTCGTAGGAGGCGGGGGCCCCTACAATGAGCAGCTCTTC,CASSLVGGGGPYNEQLF
TRBV19,.,TRBJ1-4,.,TGTGCCAGTACAAGGGAAGGGGCCTGGAATGAAAAACTGTTTTTT,CASTREGAWNEKLFF
TRBV18,.,TRBJ2-3,TRBD1,TGTGCCAGCTCACCGGGACAGGCGGGCACAGATACGCAGTATTTT,CASSPGQAGTDTQYF
TRBV5-4,.,TRBJ2-7,.,TGTGCCAGCAGCCTCGGGGACATACCCTACGAGCAGTACTTC,CASSLGDIPYEQYF
TRBV7-3,.,TRBJ1-6,TRBD1,TGTGCCAGCAGCTTAATGGGACAGGGGAAGTCACCCCTCCACTTT,CASSLMGQGKSPLHF
TRBV7-2,.,TRBJ2-7,TRBD2,TGTGCCAGCAGCCCCTGGCTAGCGGGGTCAACCTACGAGCAGTACTTC,CASSPWLAGSTYEQYF
TRBV4-1,.,TRBJ2-1,.,TGCGCCAGCAGCCAAGATACAGGTGGGGTAAACAATGAGCAGTTCTTC,CASSQDTGGVNNEQFF
TRBV4-1,.,TRBJ2-7,TRBD2,TGCGCCAGCAGCCAGACCCAAACGGGGGGGGATCGCGAGCAGTACTTC,CASSQTQTGGDREQYF
TRBV7-2,.,TRBJ1-1,.,TGTGCCAGCAGCCCCGGGGGGGTGGTCACTGAAGCTTTCTTT,CASSPGGVVTEAFF
TRBV28,.,TRBJ2-7,TRBD1,TGTGCCAGCAGGACGACAGGGGTTCGCAACTACGAGCAGTACTTC,CASRTTGVRNYEQYF
TRBV18,.,TRBJ1-5,TRBD1,TGTGCCAGCTCACCACGGACAGGAGATGACAATCAGCCCCAGCATTTT,CASSPRTGDDNQPQHF
TRBV5-1,.,TRBJ1-4,TRBD1,TGCGCCAGCAGCTTCCAGGGGGCGGGAGAAAAACTGTTTTTT,CASSFQGAGEKLFF
TRBV7-9,.,TRBJ2-2,.,TGTGCCAGCAGCGAAACCACAGGGTCTTGGGCCGGGGAGCTGTTTTTT,CASSETTGSWAGELFF
TRBV4-3,.,TRBJ2-7,TRBD1,TGCGCCAGCAGCCAAGATCGGACAGGGGGGGTTGAGCAGTACTTC,CASSQDRTGGVEQYF
TRBV7-2,few,TRBJ2-5,TRBD2,TGTGCCAGCAGCTTCTCGGGGGGGTCACAAGAGACCCAGTACTTC,CASSFSGGSQETQYF
TRBV7-2,once,TRBJ2-5,.,TGTGCCAGCAGTCTTACGGGGTGGAAAGAGACCCAGTACTTC,CASSLTGWKETQYF
TRBV2,.,TRBJ1-2,TRBD1,TGTGCCAGCAGTGAACTAGGGACAGGGGGTGGCTACACCTTC,CASSELGTGGGYTF
TRBV2,.,TRBJ1-1,TRBD1,TGTGCCAGCACCTTCTCGGACAGGGGATACACTGAAGCTTTCTTT,CASTFSDRGYTEAFF
TRBV5-1,medium-sized,TRBJ1-4,TRBD1,TGCGCCAGCAGGGCCGAACAGGGGTCGGGTGAAAAACTGTTTTTT,CASRAEQGSGEKLFF
TRBV28,.,TRBJ2-3,.,TGTGCCAGCAGTAGACTACCCCATACGCAGTATTTT,CASSRLPHTQYF
TRBV19,.,TRBJ1-5,.,TGTGCCAGTAGTGGGGGGGCCCACAGAGATAGCAATCAGCCCCAGCATTTT,CASSGGAHRDSNQPQHF
TRBV5-1,few,TRBJ1-1,.,TGCGCCAGCAGCTTGGATGGGGCAGAAGGCAGTGAAGCTTTCTTT,CASSLDGAEGSEAFF
TRBV25-1,.,TRBJ1-2,TRBD1,TGTGCCAGCAGTGACCCCCGGACAGGGGAGGTCTATGGCTACACCTTC,CASSDPRTGEVYGYTF
TRBV5-4,.,TRBJ2-2,TRBD2,TGTGCCAGCAGCCCCAGAACGGGCGGGGGGGTGAACACCGGGGAGCTGTTTTTT,CASSPRTGGGVNTGELFF
TRBV11-2,.,TRBJ1-6,.,TGTGCCAGCAGCTTAACTCCCGGAGGCAGGTCATCGGGGAGTTCACCCCTCCACTTT,CASSLTPGGRSSGSSPLHF
TRBV4-1,.,TRBJ1-1,.,TGCGCCAGCAGCCACCCACAGGGTTCCGGCACTGAAGCTTTCTTT,CASSHPQGSGTEAFF
TRBV6-1,.,TRBJ1-1,.,TGTGCCAGCAGCCAGGGTGAAGCTTTCTTT,CASSQGEAFF
TRBV6-5,.,TRBJ1-3,.,TGTGCCAGCAGTACCGACACCGTGGGCCTAAACACCATATATTTT,CASSTDTVGLNTIYF
TRBV11-2,.,TRBJ1-1,.,TGTGCCAGCAGCTTAGTTGTGGGAGCGCTGAACACTGAAGCTTTCTTT,CASSLVVGALNTEAFF
TRBV2,.,TRBJ1-4,TRBD1,TGTGCCAGCAGTGTGGGACAGATCAATGAAAAACTGTTTTTT,CASSVGQINEKLFF
TRBV25-1,.,TRBJ2-5,.,TGTGCCAGCAGTACCCACAGCCAGTCCCAGTACTTC,CASSTHSQSQYF
TRBV30,.,TRBJ2-2,.,TGTGCCTGGAGTAACGGGGAAGCGAACACCGGGGAGCTGTTTTTT,CAWSNGEANTGELFF
TRBV10-3,.,TRBJ1-5,TRBD1,TGTGCCATCAGCGCGACAGGGGCGCAGAATCAGCCCCAGCATTTT,CAISATGAQNQPQHF
TRBV5-1,.,TRBJ2-6,.,TGCGCCAGCAGCTTGGGCTTTAGACAACTCTCTGGGGCCAACGTCCTGACTTTC,CASSLGFRQLSGANVLTF
TRBV19,.,TRBJ2-7,.,TGTGCCAGTAGTCCCGTTCGAGGGGGCGAGCAGTACTTC,CASSPVRGGEQYF
TRBV6-1,.,TRBJ1-4,TRBD1,TGTGCCAGCAGGAGGGTCGGGACAGGGAAAGAAAAACTGTTTTTT,CASRRVGTGKEKLFF
TRBV7-2,.,TRBJ1-2,.,TGTGCCAGCAGCTTAGCGTGGCCGTTTGGCTACACCTTC,CASSLAWPFGYTF
TRBV5-1,few,TRBJ1-6,.,TGCGCCAGCAGCCTCCTAGGGGCTAATTCACCCCTCCACTTT,CASSLLGANSPLHF
TRBV4-3,.,TRBJ2-3,TRBD2,TGCGCCAGCAGCCCCTGGACTAGCGGGGGCACAGATACGCAGTATTTT,CASSPWTSGGTDTQYF
TRBV6-1,.,TRBJ1-6,.,TGTGCCAGCAGTGAACGGCCGGGAAACTATAATTCACCCCTCCACTTT,CASSERPGNYNSPLHF
TRBV2,.,TRBJ2-5,TRBD2,TGTGCCAGCTCGATCCATCCCGGGACTAGCGGGGCGGAGATCCAGTACTTC,CASSIHPGTSGAEIQYF
TRBV10-2,few,TRBJ2-2,.,TGCGCCAGCAGTGATGTTATCGCTAGACCTGAGGACACCGGGGAGCTGTTTTTT,CASSDVIARPEDTGELFF
TRBV5-4,many,TRBJ2-1,.,TGTGCCAGCAGCCAAGGGGGGGCAAGCTCCTACAATGAGCAGTTCTTC,CASSQGGASSYNEQFF
TRBV6-1,few,TRBJ1-4,.,TGTGCCAGCAGTGACACCTCAGGGTTGAATAATGAAAAACTGTTTTTT,CASSDTSGLNNEKLFF
TRBV6-5,.,TRBJ1-1,.,TGTGCCAGCAGTTATTCCCCCGGGACATCGAACACTGAAGCTTTCTTT,CASSYSPGTSNTEAFF
TRBV7-9,.,TRBJ2-3,.,TGTGCCAGCATCACACCAGGGGATACGCAGTATTTT,CASITPGDTQYF
TRBV19,.,TRBJ2-1,TRBD1,TGTGCCAGTAGTTTTCAACAGGGGGCATCCTACAATGAGCAGTTCTTC,CASSFQQGASYNEQFF
TRBV6-5,.,TRBJ2-3,TRBD1,TGTGCCAGCAGTCGCCCCGGGACAGGGGTGGATACGCAGTATTTT,CASSRPGTGVDTQYF
TRBV9,.,TRBJ2-2,TRBD2,TGTGCCAGCAGCCTCGGGGGGAGCACCGGGGAGCTGTTTTTT,CASSLGGSTGELFF
TRBV7-9,.,TRBJ2-2,TRBD1,TGTTCCAGCAGCCTCCGGGACAGGGGGACCGGGGAGCTGTTTTTT,CSSSLRDRGTGELFF
TRBV11-2,.,TRBJ1-6,.,TGTGCCAGCAGCCTTCGAAACGGAGGGGACGGGTCACCCCTCCACTTT,CASSLRNGGDGSPLHF
TRBV28,.,TRBJ1-2,.,TGTGCCAGCAGTTCCTCCGGGGAATATGGCTACACCTTC,CASSSSGEYGYTF